One and the same sample provided the 21 T cell receptor beta chains below, sequenced in a study of T cell changes during pregnancy in multiple sclerosis. The protocol was immunoSEQ multiplex PCR, while the TCRdb copy is restricted to in-frame clones and leaves out a portion. The data contain 50,000 to 65,000 clones, approximately 94% of them singletons. The sample consisted of CD8+ T cells from peripheral blood mononuclear cells, taken in the second trimester of pregnancy. The source is a female donor with multiple sclerosis, enrolled in a pregnancy study.

The V call is TRBV6-4, the J call TRBJ2-1; 7 bases map to TRBD2. Per the germline V gene, CDR1 is MRHNA and CDR2 is SNTAGT. CDR3 length: 16 amino acids. Losses at the gene ends were 4 bases for V and 9 bases for J; bases not matched to a gene: 15. The chain's CDR3 is CASSVRDYEGHGEQFF. The CDR3 nucleotides read TGTGCCAGCAGTGTCAGGGACTACGAGGGTCATGGTGAGCAGTTCTTC.

The rearrangement links TRBV7-9 to TRBJ2-5; D possibly corresponds to TRBD1 (5 bases). Germline values: CDR1 SEHNR, CDR2 FQNEAQ (reference sequence). This CDR3 comprises 16 residues. Trimming shortened V by 1 base and J by 1 base, and 13 bases separated the two germline ends. This chain's CDR3 is CASSLDTGPFQETQYF. The CDR3 DNA is TGTGCCAGCAGCTTAGACACAGGACCCTTCCAAGAGACCCAGTACTTC. Using reference TRBV7-9 and TRBJ2-5 for the parts outside the CDR3, the full variable domain is DTGVSQNPRHKITKRGQNVTFRCDPISEHNRLYWYRQTLGQGPEFLTYFQNEAQLEKSRLLSDRFSAERPKGSFSTLEIQRTEQGDSAMYLCASSLDTGPFQETQYFGPGTRLLVL.

The J gene is TRBJ2-7, the V gene TRBV13, with TRBD1 matching 7 bases. The CDR3 is 15 residues long. Per the germline V gene, CDR1 is PRHDT and CDR2 is FYEKMQ (reference sequence). Unmatched junction bases numbered 5, after V lost 0 bases and J lost 3 bases. The CDR3 region is CASSLGGQSYYEQYF. DNA for the CDR3: TGTGCCAGCAGCTTAGGGGGACAGTCATACTACGAGCAGTACTTC.

About this clone: The same CDR3 also results from other DNA sequences found in this sample. J is TRBJ2-7 and V is TRBV27; 9 bases line up with TRBD1. CDR1 and CDR2 (germline): MNHEY, SMNVEV (reference sequence). V lost 3 bases and J lost 4; bases outside the gene matches: 1. The CDR3 has 13 amino acids. The CDR3 protein is CASSFGQGYEQYF. CDR3 bases: TGTGCCAGCAGTTTCGGACAGGGGTACGAGCAGTACTTC.

The chain employs TRBV27 and TRBJ1-2; TRBD1 aligns across 10 bases. CDR3 length: 15 amino acids. From germline, CDR1 is MNHEY and CDR2 SMNVEV (reference sequence). V shed 4 bases, J shed 3 bases, and the junction held 5 bases outside the gene matches. CDR3 DNA sequence: TGTGCCAGCAGTTCGACAGGGGGCACGGACTATGGCTACACCTTC. This gives the protein CASSSTGGTDYGYTF.

This chain connects TRBV6-6 to TRBJ1-1; D gene unclear. The CDR3 runs to 11 residues. Germline CDR1 and CDR2: MNHNY and SVGAGI (reference sequence). V lost 8 bases and J lost 7, with 11 bases in between. The CDR3 here is CASGNGIEAFF. The CDR3 coding sequence is TGTGCCAGCGGGAACGGGATTGAAGCTTTCTTT.

The rearrangement links TRBV11-2 to TRBJ2-7, with 7 nucleotides matching TRBD1. The CDR3 loop spans 14 amino acids. With 5 bases clipped from V and 1 base from J, the junction kept 5 bases outside the gene matches. The germline V gene encodes CDR1 SGHAT and CDR2 FQNNGV. The CDR3 DNA is TGTGCCAGCAGCCCCTTGACAGGGTCCTACGAGCAGTACTTC. This sequence encodes CASSPLTGSYEQYF.

This chain uses TRBV7-6 with TRBJ2-5; the match to TRBD2 covers 8 bases. The germline V gene encodes CDR1 SGHVS and CDR2 FNYEAQ. With V trimmed by 5 bases and J by 4 bases, 9 bases remained unmatched. The CDR3 runs 15 residues. The CDR3 DNA is TGTGCCAGCAGCCCCCCCCTCAGCGGGGGAGAGACCCAGTACTTC. Translation: CASSPPLSGGETQYF.

The chain is built from TRBV4-3 and TRBJ2-2; D gene unclear. Trimming pared 4 bases from V and 3 bases from J, leaving 12 bases between. The germline CDR1 and CDR2 sequences are LGHNA and YSLEER. This CDR3 is built from 15 residues. This CDR3 reads CASSRGSADTGELFF. The CDR3 DNA reads as TGCGCCAGCAGCCGAGGATCAGCTGACACCGGGGAGCTGTTTTTT.

V is TRBV27 and J is TRBJ2-3; 13 bases line up with TRBD2. Germline values: CDR1 MNHEY, CDR2 SMNVEV (reference sequence). With 5 bases clipped from V and 2 bases from J, the junction kept 4 bases outside the gene matches. This CDR3 is 16 amino acids long. The CDR3 region is CASSPGLAGYTDTQYF. The CDR3 DNA follows: TGTGCCAGCAGTCCGGGACTAGCGGGGTACACAGATACGCAGTATTTT.

This chain connects TRBV30 to TRBJ2-7; D is perhaps TRBD2 (5 bases). Germline V CDR1 and CDR2: GTSNPN, SVGIG (reference sequence). The CDR3 spans 14 residues. With 0 bases removed from V and 3 bases from J, the gap between germline ends came to 12 bases. The CDR3 DNA reads as TGTGCCTGGAGTGTACGGGGAAAGGGCTACGAGCAGTACTTC. This gives the protein CAWSVRGKGYEQYF. Looking up the rest from reference TRBV30 and TRBJ2-7 gives the full variable domain: SQTIHQWPATLVQPVGSPLSLECTVEGTSNPNLYWYRQAAGRGLQLLFYSVGIGQISSEVPQNLSASRPQDRQFILSSKKLLLSDSGFYLCAWSVRGKGYEQYFGPGTRLTVT.

The gene calls are TRBV19 and TRBJ1-1; D gene uncertain. Germline V gene sequence: CDR1 LNHDA, CDR2 SQIVND (reference sequence). This CDR3 has 14 amino acids. The ends were cut back, 9 bases at V and 1 base at J, with 15 bases in the middle. In DNA form, the CDR3 reads TGTGCCAGCACGAAAGCTCAGGCGAACACTGAAGCTTTCTTT. Encoded protein: CASTKAQANTEAFF.

The chain carries TRBV27 and TRBJ2-3; D perhaps matches TRBD2 (6 bases). Germline lookup yields CDR1 MNHEY and CDR2 SMNVEV (reference sequence). The CDR3 contains 16 residues. With 1 base removed from V and 0 bases from J, the gap between germline ends came to 11 bases. CDR3 amino acids: CASSLYAGTSTDTQYF. The CDR3 coding sequence is TGTGCCAGCAGTTTATATGCGGGGACTAGCACAGATACGCAGTATTTT.

The J gene is TRBJ2-7, the V gene TRBV19; no clear D gene. V was clipped by 4 bases and J by 0 bases, with 4 bases between them. Germline-derived CDR1 and CDR2 are LNHDA and SQIVND (reference sequence). The CDR3 is 12 amino acids. The CDR3 nucleotides are TGTGCCAGTAGTACCGGCTCCTACGAGCAGTACTTC. Its translation is CASSTGSYEQYF.

The chain uses TRBV7-9 and TRBJ2-7, with 7 positions matching TRBD1. The CDR3 runs 15 residues. J lost 0 bases, V lost 5 bases, and 7 bases had no gene match. Per germline, CDR1 SEHNR and CDR2 FQNEAQ (reference sequence). CDR3 protein: CASSGGQLISYEQYF. The CDR3 DNA sequence: TGTGCCAGCAGCGGGGGACAGCTGATCTCCTACGAGCAGTACTTC.

This chain joins TRBV4-3 and TRBJ2-1; D possibly corresponds to TRBD2 (6 bases). The CDR3 length is 15 residues. The germline V gene encodes CDR1 LGHNA and CDR2 YSLEER. V dropped 0 bases and J dropped 3 bases, with 9 bases sitting between them. The CDR3 loop is CASSQEWTNYNEQFF. The CDR3 coding sequence is TGCGCCAGCAGCCAAGAATGGACTAACTACAATGAGCAGTTCTTC.

The chain employs TRBV2 and TRBJ1-1; no firm D call. V was trimmed by 4 bases and J by 7 bases, leaving 7 bases between them. The length of the CDR3 is 11 residues. Looked up from germline, CDR1 is SNHLY and CDR2 is FYNNEI. This CDR3 is CASSGGLEAFF. In nucleotides, the CDR3 is TGTGCCAGCAGTGGCGGACTTGAAGCTTTCTTT.

This chain joins TRBV5-1 and TRBJ2-1; D unresolved. V lost 4 bases and J 0 bases, leaving 11 bases between the germline ends. CDR1 SGHRS and CDR2 YFSETQ come from the germline V gene. This CDR3 has 15 residues. The CDR3 loop is CASSAVTSSYNEQFF. For the CDR3, the DNA is TGCGCCAGCAGCGCGGTGACGAGCTCCTACAATGAGCAGTTCTTC.

This clone has a single count. The V and J genes are TRBV2 and TRBJ2-1; D is perhaps TRBD2 (6 bases). The V gene lost 7 bases and the J gene lost 5 bases, with 15 bases spanning the gap. This CDR3 is built from 14 residues. CDR1 is SNHLY, CDR2 FYNNEI, per germline. This chain's CDR3 is CASTPGLINNEQFF. In nucleotides, the CDR3 is TGTGCCAGCACCCCGGGACTCATCAACAATGAGCAGTTCTTC.

The chain links TRBV19 to TRBJ2-5; weak D call: TRBD1 (5 bases). The CDR3 runs 14 residues. Germline values: CDR1 LNHDA, CDR2 SQIVND (reference sequence). V lost 2 bases, J lost 4 bases, and 11 bases lay in between. Here the CDR3 DNA reads TGTGCCAGTAGTATACCCAGGGTTAGAGAGACCCAGTACTTC. This translates into CASSIPRVRETQYF.

The rearrangement links TRBV2 to TRBJ1-2; 9 positions match TRBD1. Germline V lookup: CDR1 SNHLY, CDR2 FYNNEI. The junction had 1 base not matched to a gene; V was cut back by 6 bases and J by 2 bases. The CDR3 spans 13 residues. CDR3 sequence reads: CASRGQGNYGYTF. The CDR3 coding sequence is TGTGCCAGCAGAGGACAGGGGAACTATGGCTACACCTTC. The full variable domain, its missing parts supplied by reference TRBV2 and TRBJ1-2, is EPEVTQTPSHQVTQMGQEVILRCVPISNHLYFYWYRQILGQKVEFLVSFYNNEISEKSEIFDDQFSVERPDGSNFTLKIRSTKLEDSAMYFCASRGQGNYGYTFGSGTRLTVV.